These 5 T cell receptor beta chains share one sample of origin, sequenced in a study of T cell repertoires in cytomegalovirus infection. Their target antigens are unknown. TCRdb re-analysed the reads in MiXCR, keeping a single row per CDR3 protein. The data hold some 940,000 distinct CDR3 sequences, with roughly 31% observed a single time. This sample comprised cultured CD8+ T cells from PBMCs, obtained from culture after CMV antigen stimulation. These TCRs come from a human donor in good health (CMV status not recorded). Some clones in this sample may be carry-over from other donors' samples.

Only a few counts were recorded for this clonotype. The chain has TRBV12-5 and TRBJ2-3; no reliable D call. The CDR3 runs to 12 residues. V lost 7 bases, J lost 5 bases, and 10 bases lay in between. Germline CDR1 is LGHNT and CDR2 is FRNRAP. The CDR3 nucleotides are TGTGCTAGTGCCCTGACGGAAGATACGCAGTATTTT. The encoded protein is CASALTEDTQYF.

The chain combines TRBV12-3 or TRBV12-4 with TRBJ1-2; D is unclear. The ends were cut back, 5 bases at V and 2 bases at J, with 6 bases in the middle. The CDR3 is made up of 12 amino acids. In DNA, the CDR3 is TGTGCCAGCAGTATGGGGAACTATGGCTACACCTTC. It specifies CASSMGNYGYTF.

There are many counts of this clonotype. This chain joins TRBV7-2 and TRBJ2-7, with 8 positions matching TRBD1. Germline-derived CDR1 and CDR2 are SGHTA and FQGNSA. Trimming removed 1 base from V and 5 bases from J; junction bases left unmatched: 10. The CDR3 has 16 residues. The CDR3 here is CASSLEDWTGIHEQYF. The CDR3 region has the DNA TGTGCCAGCAGCTTAGAAGACTGGACAGGGATCCACGAGCAGTACTTC.

This clonotype has a single count. V and J are TRBV7-9 and TRBJ2-7; 11 bases match TRBD2. The CDR3 spans 15 residues. The J segment lost 3 bases and the V segment lost 5 bases, leaving 6 bases of the junction unmatched. The V gene's germline CDR1 is SEHNR and CDR2 FQNEAQ (reference sequence). The CDR3 DNA reads as TGTGCCAGCAGCGCACTAGCGGGGGTAATCTACGAGCAGTACGTC. It yields the protein CASSALAGVIYEQYV.

V is TRBV7-6 and J is TRBJ2-1; D gene uncertain. The CDR3 runs 14 residues. Trimming pared 1 base from V and 7 bases from J, leaving 11 bases between. CDR1 SGHVS and CDR2 FNYEAQ come from the germline V gene. The CDR3 region has the DNA TGTGCCAGCAGCTTAGGCGGATTGGAAAATGAGCAGTTCTTC. Amino acid sequence: CASSLGGLENEQFF.